Listed below are T cell receptor beta chains from one sample, sequenced in a study of T cells in Graves' hyperthyroidism and ophthalmopathy. Each CDR3 protein gets one entry after TCRdb re-called the multiplex PCR reads with MiXCR. The sample comprises under 700,000 distinct CDR3 sequences, approximately 16% of which are singletons, and roughly 18% rests with the top ten. The material sequenced was blood. The receptors were sampled from a young woman with Graves' hyperthyroidism. CDR3s include the opening cysteine and the closing phenylalanine or tryptophan. Fields, in order: CDR3 protein, CDR3 DNA, clone size, V gene, D gene, J gene. The D gene is left open where the match is weak. Clone size, where shown, is once, few, many, or a class for clones that have expanded.

CASRPRVRNTEAFF | TGTGCCAGCAGGCCCAGGGTCCGGAACACTGAAGCTTTCTTT | many | TRBV2 | - | TRBJ1-1
CASSEIGGRETQYF | TGTGCCAGCAGCGAAATAGGGGGTCGGGAGACCCAGTACTTC | many | TRBV13 | - | TRBJ2-5
CASSGRRRNYEQYF | TGTGCCAGCAGCGGAAGGCGGCGCAACTACGAGCAGTACTTC | many | TRBV5-6 | - | TRBJ2-7
CASRLSGHQNTEAFF | TGTGCCAGCCGCCTTTCGGGACACCAGAACACTGAAGCTTTCTTT | many | TRBV7-2 | - | TRBJ1-1
CASSIGAGGYEQYF | TGTGCCAGTAGTATAGGAGCGGGAGGATACGAGCAGTACTTC | many | TRBV19 | TRBD2 | TRBJ2-7
CAWIPYQMNTEAFF | TGTGCCTGGATTCCTTACCAAATGAACACTGAAGCTTTCTTT | many | TRBV30 | - | TRBJ1-1
CASSRGLAGVGRLADTQYF | TGTGCCAGCAGCCGGGGACTAGCGGGGGTAGGTCGGTTAGCAGATACGCAGTATTTT | many | TRBV7-2 | TRBD2 | TRBJ2-3
CASSLEGQAYGYTF | TGTGCCAGCAGCTTAGAGGGACAGGCCTATGGCTACACCTTC | - | TRBV11-3 | TRBD1 | TRBJ1-2
CASRPVITNTEAFF | TGCGCCAGCAGGCCAGTGATAACGAACACTGAAGCTTTCTTT | few | TRBV5-1 | - | TRBJ1-1
CASSQWRADYGYTF | TGCGCCAGCAGCCAATGGAGGGCGGATTATGGCTACACCTTC | few | TRBV4-1 | - | TRBJ1-2
CASRTTRVEPQHF | TGCGCCAGCAGGACGACGCGGGTGGAGCCCCAGCATTTT | - | TRBV10-1 | - | TRBJ1-5
CASSPERGGFIHEQFF | TGTGCCAGCAGCCCGGAGCGGGGGGGATTCATCCATGAGCAGTTCTTC | many | TRBV13 | TRBD2 | TRBJ2-1
CASSTGLAGGKNIQYF | TGTGCCAGCAGTACCGGACTAGCGGGAGGGAAAAACATTCAGTACTTC | many | TRBV27 | TRBD2 | TRBJ2-4
CASSLALRGRGYEQYF | TGTGCCAGCAGCTTAGCGCTTCGGGGCAGGGGCTACGAGCAGTACTTC | many | TRBV7-8 | - | TRBJ2-7
CSARDPILWELFF | TGCAGTGCTAGAGATCCAATACTTTGGGAGCTGTTTTTT | - | TRBV20-1 | - | TRBJ2-2
CASSLGTPPQFF | TGTGCCAGCAGCTTGGGTACTCCACCGCAGTTCTTC | - | TRBV5-6 | - | TRBJ2-1
CSAPGLAGVYEQYF | TGCAGTGCCCCGGGACTAGCGGGGGTGTACGAGCAGTACTTC | - | TRBV20-1 | TRBD2 | TRBJ2-7
CASSSHTTIPYEQYF | TGTGCCAGCAGCTCCCACACGACCATCCCCTACGAGCAGTACTTC | few | TRBV9 | - | TRBJ2-7
CAISESGASLFF | TGTGCCATCAGTGAGTCAGGGGCGTCCCTGTTTTTT | few | TRBV10-3 | - | TRBJ1-4
CSAKPGHRDSYEQYF | TGCAGTGCAAAACCGGGGCACAGGGACTCCTACGAGCAGTACTTC | - | TRBV20-1 | - | TRBJ2-7
CASTPTRGPDEQYF | TGTGCCAGCACCCCCACCCGGGGGCCAGACGAGCAGTACTTC | many | TRBV6-1 | - | TRBJ2-7
CSAALGPIYEQYF | TGCAGTGCCGCACTCGGACCGATTTACGAGCAGTACTTC | - | TRBV20-1 | - | TRBJ2-7
CSVAGAASYEQYF | TGCAGCGTTGCAGGGGCAGCCTCCTACGAGCAGTACTTC | many | TRBV29-1 | - | TRBJ2-7
CASSYTSGTDTQYF | TGTGCCAGCAGCTACACTAGCGGCACAGATACGCAGTATTTT | many | TRBV11-2 | TRBD2 | TRBJ2-3
CASSYSAGAVARGGDTQYF | TGTGCCAGCAGTTACTCTGCCGGCGCGGTAGCCCGAGGGGGAGATACGCAGTATTTT | many | TRBV6-2/TRBV6-3 | - | TRBJ2-3
CASSLGDNNNYEQYF | TGTGCCAGCAGCTTAGGGGACAATAACAACTACGAGCAGTACTTC | few | TRBV7-8 | - | TRBJ2-7
CASSPGVVNTEAFF | TGTGCCAGCAGTCCCGGAGTCGTGAACACTGAAGCTTTCTTT | many | TRBV28 | - | TRBJ1-1
CASSLTPGKTKNIQYF | TGCGCCAGCAGCTTGACCCCTGGGAAGACAAAAAACATTCAGTACTTC | - | TRBV5-1 | - | TRBJ2-4
CSAHDSRGYTF | TGCAGTGCCCACGATTCGAGAGGCTACACCTTC | few | TRBV20-1 | - | TRBJ1-2
CAWSEGRGVEKLFF | TGTGCCTGGAGTGAAGGCAGGGGAGTTGAAAAACTGTTTTTT | - | TRBV30 | - | TRBJ1-4
CASSSRDRNLQETQYF | TGCGCCAGCAGCTCCCGGGACCGAAACCTCCAAGAGACCCAGTACTTC | few | TRBV5-1 | - | TRBJ2-5
CASTKDRGKYNEQFF | TGTGCCAGCACGAAGGACAGGGGGAAATACAATGAGCAGTTCTTC | - | TRBV9 | TRBD1 | TRBJ2-1
CAIGGTKETQYF | TGTGCCATTGGGGGGACCAAAGAGACCCAGTACTTC | - | TRBV10-3 | - | TRBJ2-5
CSARWAYTQYF | TGCAGTGCTAGGTGGGCCTATACGCAGTATTTT | many | TRBV20-1 | - | TRBJ2-3
CATSSGGASYEQYF | TGTGCCACCAGTTCGGGCGGGGCCTCCTACGAGCAGTACTTC | - | TRBV24-1 | - | TRBJ2-7
CASSGVGQGYTF | TGTGCCTCATCAGGGGTGGGACAGGGCTACACCTTC | - | TRBV19 | TRBD1 | TRBJ1-2
CASRTASGQPQHF | TGTGCCAGCAGAACGGCATCGGGGCAGCCCCAGCATTTT | - | TRBV6-2/TRBV6-3 | - | TRBJ1-5
CASSSDGLARAGELFF | TGTGCCAGCAGTTCCGACGGACTAGCGAGAGCCGGGGAGCTGTTTTTT | - | TRBV6-1 | TRBD2 | TRBJ2-2
CASRARSGSGNTIYF | TGTGCCAGCAGGGCCCGGTCGGGCTCAGGAAACACCATATATTTT | - | TRBV6-1 | - | TRBJ1-3
CASSYPGTGGGDGYTF | TGTGCCAGCAGTTACCCCGGGACAGGGGGCGGGGATGGCTACACCTTC | - | TRBV6-4 | TRBD1 | TRBJ1-2
CASSLLARQETQYF | TGTGCCAGCAGCTTACTAGCTCGACAAGAGACCCAGTACTTC | many | TRBV13 | - | TRBJ2-5
CASSQGTPGNTIYF | TGCGCCAGCAGCCAAGGGACCCCTGGAAACACCATATATTTT | few | TRBV4-3 | - | TRBJ1-3
CASSSPQDSFNEKLFF | TGTGCCAGCAGCTCCCCGCAGGACAGCTTTAATGAAAAACTGTTTTTT | many | TRBV7-2 | - | TRBJ1-4
CSARAAGVLADSYNEQFF | TGCAGTGCTAGAGCGGCAGGGGTCCTTGCCGACTCCTACAATGAGCAGTTCTTC | many | TRBV20-1 | - | TRBJ2-1
CRFAGPDYGYTF | TGCAGGTTTGCTGGTCCTGACTATGGCTACACCTTC | many | TRBV20-1 | - | TRBJ1-2
CASSLVRGGPLTDTQYF | TGTGCCAGCAGCTTGGTTAGGGGGGGGCCGCTCACAGATACGCAGTATTTT | - | TRBV7-2 | - | TRBJ2-3
CASSFGGREAYEQYF | TGTGCCAGCAGTTTTGGCGGGAGGGAGGCCTACGAGCAGTACTTC | many | TRBV28 | TRBD2 | TRBJ2-7